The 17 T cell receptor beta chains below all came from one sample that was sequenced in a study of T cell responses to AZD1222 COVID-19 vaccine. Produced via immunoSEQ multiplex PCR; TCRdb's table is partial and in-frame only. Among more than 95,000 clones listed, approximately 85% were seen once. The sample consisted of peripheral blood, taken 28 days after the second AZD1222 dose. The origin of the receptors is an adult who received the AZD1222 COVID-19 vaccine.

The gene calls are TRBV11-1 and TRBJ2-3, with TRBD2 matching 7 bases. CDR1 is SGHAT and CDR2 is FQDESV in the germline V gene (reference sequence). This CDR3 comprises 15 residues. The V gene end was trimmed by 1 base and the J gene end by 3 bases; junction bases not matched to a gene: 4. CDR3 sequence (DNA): TGTGCCAGCAGCTTAGTTTATAGCGGGACAGATACGCAGTATTTT. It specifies CASSLVYSGTDTQYF. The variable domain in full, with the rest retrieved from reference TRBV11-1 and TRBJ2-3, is EAEVAQSPRYKITEKSQAVAFWCDPISGHATLYWYRQILGQGPELLVQFQDESVVDDSQLPKDRFSAERLKGVDSTLKIQPAELGDSAMYLCASSLVYSGTDTQYFGPGTRLTVL.

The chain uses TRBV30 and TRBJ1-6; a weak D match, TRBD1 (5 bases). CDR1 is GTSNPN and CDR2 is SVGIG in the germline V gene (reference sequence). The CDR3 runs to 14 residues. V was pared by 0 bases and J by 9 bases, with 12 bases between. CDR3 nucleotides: TGTGCCTGGAGTGTTTCCAGGGTCTCTTCACCCCTCCACTTT. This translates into CAWSVSRVSSPLHF. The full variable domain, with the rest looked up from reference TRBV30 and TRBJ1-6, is SQTIHQWPATLVQPVGSPLSLECTVEGTSNPNLYWYRQAAGRGLQLLFYSVGIGQISSEVPQNLSASRPQDRQFILSSKKLLLSDSGFYLCAWSVSRVSSPLHFGNGTRLTVT.

In nucleotides, the CDR3 is TGCGCCAGCAGCTTGGTCCCCCGACAGCAAGCCGGAAACACCATATATTTT. Translated, it gives CASSLVPRQQAGNTIYF. V is TRBV5-1 and J is TRBJ1-3, with a weak D call TRBD1 (5 bases). V lost 0 bases to trimming and J lost 4 bases, with 17 bases between them. The length of the CDR3 is 17 residues. Germline assignment: CDR1 SGHRS and CDR2 YFSETQ.

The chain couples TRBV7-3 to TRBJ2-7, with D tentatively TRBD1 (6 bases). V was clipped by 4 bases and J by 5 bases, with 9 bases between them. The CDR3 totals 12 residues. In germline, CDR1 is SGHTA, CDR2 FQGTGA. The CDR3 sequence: CASSSPGDEQYF. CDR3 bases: TGTGCCAGCAGCTCCCCAGGGGACGAGCAGTACTTC.

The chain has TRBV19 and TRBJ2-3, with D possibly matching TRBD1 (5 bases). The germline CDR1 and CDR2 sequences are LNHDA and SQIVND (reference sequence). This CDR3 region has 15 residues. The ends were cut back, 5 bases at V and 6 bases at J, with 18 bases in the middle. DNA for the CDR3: TGTGCCAGTAGTCCCCAAGGGGCCCGGTGGGATACGCAGTATTTT. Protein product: CASSPQGARWDTQYF.

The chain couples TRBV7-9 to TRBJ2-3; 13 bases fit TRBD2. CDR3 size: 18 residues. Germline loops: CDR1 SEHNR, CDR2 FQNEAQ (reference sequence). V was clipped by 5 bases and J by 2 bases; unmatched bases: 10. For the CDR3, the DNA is TGTGCCAGCAGCCGCACTAGCGGGGGGGACGAACCCACAGATACGCAGTATTTT. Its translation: CASSRTSGGDEPTDTQYF.

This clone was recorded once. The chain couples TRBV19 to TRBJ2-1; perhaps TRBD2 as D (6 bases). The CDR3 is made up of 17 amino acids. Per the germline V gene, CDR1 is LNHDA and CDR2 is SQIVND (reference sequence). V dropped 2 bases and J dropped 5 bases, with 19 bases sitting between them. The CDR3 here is CASSIPPGLGGHNEQFF. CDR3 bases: TGTGCCAGTAGTATACCACCGGGGCTGGGGGGTCACAATGAGCAGTTCTTC.

The CDR3 nucleotides read TGTGCCAGTAGTACTACAGGTTCCAATTCACCCCTCCACTTT. It specifies CASSTTGSNSPLHF. The J gene is TRBJ1-6, the V gene TRBV19; possible D gene TRBD1, 5 bases. V lost 4 bases and J 7 bases, leaving 11 bases between the germline ends. The length of the CDR3 is 14 residues. Germline V gene data show CDR1 as LNHDA and CDR2 as SQIVND (reference sequence).

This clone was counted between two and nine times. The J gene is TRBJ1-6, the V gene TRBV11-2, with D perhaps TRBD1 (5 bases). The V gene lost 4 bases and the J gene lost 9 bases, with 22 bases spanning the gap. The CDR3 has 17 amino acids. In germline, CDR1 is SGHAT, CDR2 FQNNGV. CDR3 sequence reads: CASSSTRPGMISSPLHF. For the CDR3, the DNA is TGTGCCAGCAGCTCTACCCGGCCAGGGATGATTTCTTCACCCCTCCACTTT.

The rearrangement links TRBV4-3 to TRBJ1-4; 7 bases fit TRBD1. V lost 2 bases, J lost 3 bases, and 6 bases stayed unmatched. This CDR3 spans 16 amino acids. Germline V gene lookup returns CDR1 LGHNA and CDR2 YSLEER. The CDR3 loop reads CASSQRTGVANEKLFF. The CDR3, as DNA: TGCGCCAGCAGCCAACGAACAGGGGTGGCTAATGAAAAACTGTTTTTT.

CDR3 nucleotides: TGTGCCAGCAGTTACCCCAGGGGGCTATACAATGAGCAGTTCTTC. This encodes CASSYPRGLYNEQFF. The V gene is TRBV6-6, the J gene TRBJ2-1, with 8 bases lining up with TRBD1. The germline V gene has CDR1 MNHNY and CDR2 SVGAGI (reference sequence). The V gene end was trimmed by 2 bases and the J gene end by 4 bases; junction bases not matched to a gene: 4. The length of the CDR3 is 15 residues.

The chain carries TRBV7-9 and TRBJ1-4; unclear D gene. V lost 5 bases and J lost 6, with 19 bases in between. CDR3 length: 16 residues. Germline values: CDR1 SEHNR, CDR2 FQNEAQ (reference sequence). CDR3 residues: CASSRKLGPADEKLFF. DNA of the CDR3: TGTGCCAGCAGCCGAAAGCTCGGCCCTGCGGATGAAAAACTGTTTTTT.

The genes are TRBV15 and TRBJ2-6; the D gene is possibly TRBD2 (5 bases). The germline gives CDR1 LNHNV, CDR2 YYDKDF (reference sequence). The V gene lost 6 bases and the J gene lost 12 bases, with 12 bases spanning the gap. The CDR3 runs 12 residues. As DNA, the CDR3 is TGTGCCACCAGGAAACCACTAGGCGTCCTGACTTTC. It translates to CATRKPLGVLTF.

The CDR3: CASSTDRVDSPLHF. The CDR3 nucleotides read TGTGCCAGTAGTACGGACAGGGTTGATTCACCCCTCCACTTT. This sequence joins TRBV19 and TRBJ1-6; 8 nucleotides line up with TRBD1. CDR1 and CDR2 (germline): LNHDA, SQIVND (reference sequence). Losses at the gene ends were 4 bases for V and 8 bases for J; bases not matched to a gene: 4. The CDR3 sequence is 14 residues long.

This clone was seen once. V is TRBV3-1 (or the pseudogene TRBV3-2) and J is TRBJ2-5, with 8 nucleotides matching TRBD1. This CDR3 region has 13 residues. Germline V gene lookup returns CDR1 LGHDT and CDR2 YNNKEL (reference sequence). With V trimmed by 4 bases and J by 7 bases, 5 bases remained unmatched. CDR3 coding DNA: TGTGCCAGCAGCCCGGACAGGGATAGGACCCAGTACTTC. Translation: CASSPDRDRTQYF.

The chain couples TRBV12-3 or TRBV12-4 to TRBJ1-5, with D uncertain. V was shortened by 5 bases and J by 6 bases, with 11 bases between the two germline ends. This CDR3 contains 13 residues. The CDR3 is CASSLLGFQPQHF. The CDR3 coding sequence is TGTGCCAGCAGTCTCCTAGGATTTCAGCCCCAGCATTTT.

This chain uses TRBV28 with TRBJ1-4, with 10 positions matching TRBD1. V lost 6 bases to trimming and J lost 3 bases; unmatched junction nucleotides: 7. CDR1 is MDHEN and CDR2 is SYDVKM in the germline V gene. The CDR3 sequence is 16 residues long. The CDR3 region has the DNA TGTGCCAGCAGACCCGGACAGGGGGTACCTAATGAAAAACTGTTTTTT. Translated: CASRPGQGVPNEKLFF.